This T cell receptor (beta chain) was sequenced for a study of neurological immune-mediated disorders. This clonotype was detected ten times or more. In TCRdb, the 5' RACE reads were re-called with MiXCR into one record per CDR3 protein. The repertoire holds about 60,000 distinct CDR3 sequences, with 8.5% to 10% as singletons. As for time point: longitudinal time-point 2. J lost 6 bases, V lost 11 bases, and 11 bases had no gene match. The germline V gene has CDR1 MDHEN and CDR2 SYDVKM. The length of the CDR3 is 15 residues. The J gene is TRBJ2-2, the V gene TRBV28; 11 nucleotides align to TRBD1. This TCR was recovered from a man aged 25 to 40 in good health. The sample comprised PBMCs. The CDR3 nucleotides read TGTGCCTCCGAACGGGACAGGGGGGGGGCCGGGGAGCTGTTTTTT. Protein sequence: CASERDRGGAGELFF.